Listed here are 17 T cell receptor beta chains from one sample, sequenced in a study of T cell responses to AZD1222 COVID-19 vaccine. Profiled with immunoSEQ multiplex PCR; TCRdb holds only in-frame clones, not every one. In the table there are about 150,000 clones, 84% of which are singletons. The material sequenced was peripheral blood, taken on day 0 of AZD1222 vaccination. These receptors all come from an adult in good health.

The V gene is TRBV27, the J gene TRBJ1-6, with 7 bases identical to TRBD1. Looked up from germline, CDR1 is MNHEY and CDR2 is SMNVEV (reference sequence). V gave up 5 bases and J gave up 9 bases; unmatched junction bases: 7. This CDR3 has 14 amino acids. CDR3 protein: CASSKTGDASPLHF. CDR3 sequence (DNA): TGTGCCAGCAGTAAAACAGGGGACGCTTCACCCCTCCACTTT.

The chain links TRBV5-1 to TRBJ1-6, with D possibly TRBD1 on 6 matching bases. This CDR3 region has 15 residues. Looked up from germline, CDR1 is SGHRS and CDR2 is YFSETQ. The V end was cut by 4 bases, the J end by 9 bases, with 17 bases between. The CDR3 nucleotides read TGCGCCAGCAGCCGGGGGCCAGGGGATCCTTCACCCCTCCACTTT. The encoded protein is CASSRGPGDPSPLHF.

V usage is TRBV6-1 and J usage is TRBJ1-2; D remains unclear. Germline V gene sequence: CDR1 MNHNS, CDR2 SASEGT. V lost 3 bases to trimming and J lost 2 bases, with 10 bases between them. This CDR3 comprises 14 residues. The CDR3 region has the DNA TGTGCCAGCAGTGAGAGAGTTGGCAACTATGGCTACACCTTC. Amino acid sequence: CASSERVGNYGYTF.

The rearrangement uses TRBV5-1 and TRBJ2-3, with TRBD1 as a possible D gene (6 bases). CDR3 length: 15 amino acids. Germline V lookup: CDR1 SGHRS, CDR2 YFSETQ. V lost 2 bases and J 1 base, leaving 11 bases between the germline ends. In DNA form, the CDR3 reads TGCGCCAGCAGCTTACAGGGCGGTGGCACAGATACGCAGTATTTT. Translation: CASSLQGGGTDTQYF. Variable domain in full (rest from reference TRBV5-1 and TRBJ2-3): KAGVTQTPRYLIKTRGQQVTLSCSPISGHRSVSWYQQTPGQGLQFLFEYFSETQRNKGNFPGRFSGRQFSNSRSEMNVSTLELGDSALYLCASSLQGGGTDTQYFGPGTRLTVL.

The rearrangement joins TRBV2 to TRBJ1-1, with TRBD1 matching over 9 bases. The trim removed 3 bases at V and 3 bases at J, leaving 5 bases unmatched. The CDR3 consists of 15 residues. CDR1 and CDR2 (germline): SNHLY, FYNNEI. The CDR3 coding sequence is TGTGCCAGCAGTGAGGGACAGGGCCCTTACACTGAAGCTTTCTTT. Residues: CASSEGQGPYTEAFF.

The chain's CDR3 is CASSYSSGRNSPLHF. DNA of the CDR3: TGTGCCAGCAGTTACTCGAGTGGCAGGAATTCACCCCTCCACTTT. The gene calls are TRBV6-5 and TRBJ1-6; D call uncertain. V lost 0 bases to trimming and J lost 7 bases, with 10 bases between them. Per germline, CDR1 MNHEY and CDR2 SVGAGI. This CDR3 has 15 residues.

The CDR3 DNA follows: TGCAGTGCTAGTTTTCGAGGGGCCGGCTACACCTTC. Its protein is CSASFRGAGYTF. This chain joins TRBV20-1 and TRBJ1-2, with D perhaps matching TRBD1 (5 bases). There are 12 residues in the CDR3. Trimming took off 3 bases at V and 8 bases at J, with 13 bases between the two ends. Germline lookup yields CDR1 DFQATT and CDR2 SNEGSKA (reference sequence).

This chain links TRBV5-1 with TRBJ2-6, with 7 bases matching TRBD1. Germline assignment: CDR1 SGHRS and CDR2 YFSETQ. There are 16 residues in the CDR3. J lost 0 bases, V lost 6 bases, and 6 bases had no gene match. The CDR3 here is CASKTGDPSGANVLTF. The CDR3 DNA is TGCGCCAGCAAAACAGGGGACCCCTCTGGGGCCAACGTCCTGACTTTC.

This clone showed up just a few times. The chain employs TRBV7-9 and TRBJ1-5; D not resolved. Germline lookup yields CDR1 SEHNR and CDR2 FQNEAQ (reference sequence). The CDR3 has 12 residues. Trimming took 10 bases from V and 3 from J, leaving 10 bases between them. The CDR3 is CATDGDNQPQHF. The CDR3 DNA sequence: TGTGCCACGGACGGGGACAATCAGCCCCAGCATTTT.

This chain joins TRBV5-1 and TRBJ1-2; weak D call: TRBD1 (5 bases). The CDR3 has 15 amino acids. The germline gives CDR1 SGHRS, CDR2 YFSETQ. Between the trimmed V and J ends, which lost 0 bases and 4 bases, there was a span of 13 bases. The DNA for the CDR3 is TGCGCCAGCAGCTTGGATGGGACGGCCGGCTATGGCTACACCTTC. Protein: CASSLDGTAGYGYTF.

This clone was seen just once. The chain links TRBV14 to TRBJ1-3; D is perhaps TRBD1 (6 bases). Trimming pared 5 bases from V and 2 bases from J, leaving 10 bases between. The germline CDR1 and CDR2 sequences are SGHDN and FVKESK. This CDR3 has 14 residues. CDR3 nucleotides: TGTGCCAGCAGCTATGGACAGACTGGAAACACCATATATTTT. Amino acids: CASSYGQTGNTIYF.

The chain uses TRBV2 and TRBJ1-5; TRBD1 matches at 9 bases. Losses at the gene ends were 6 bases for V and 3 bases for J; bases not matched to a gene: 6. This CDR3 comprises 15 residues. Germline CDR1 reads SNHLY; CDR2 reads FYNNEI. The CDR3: CASSVGQGDNQPQHF. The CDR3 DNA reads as TGTGCCAGCAGCGTGGGACAGGGAGACAATCAGCCCCAGCATTTT.

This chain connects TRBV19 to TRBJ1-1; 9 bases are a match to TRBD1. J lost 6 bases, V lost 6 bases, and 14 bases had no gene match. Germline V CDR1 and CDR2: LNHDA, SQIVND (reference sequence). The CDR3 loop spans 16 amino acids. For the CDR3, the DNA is TGTGCCAGTAGCTTGGGACAGGGAGGGTTGTGGGCTGAAGCTTTCTTT. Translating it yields CASSLGQGGLWAEAFF. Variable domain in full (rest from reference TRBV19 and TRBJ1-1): DGGITQSPKYLFRKEGQNVTLSCEQNLNHDAMYWYRQDPGQGLRLIYYSQIVNDFQKGDIAEGYSVSREKKESFPLTVTSAQKNPTAFYLCASSLGQGGLWAEAFFGQGTRLTVV.

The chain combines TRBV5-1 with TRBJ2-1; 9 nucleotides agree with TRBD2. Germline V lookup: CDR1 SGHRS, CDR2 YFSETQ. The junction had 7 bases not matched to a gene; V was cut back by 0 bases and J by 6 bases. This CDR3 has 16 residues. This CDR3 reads CASSLGGTSNGNEQFF. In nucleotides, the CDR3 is TGCGCCAGCAGCTTGGGAGGGACTAGCAATGGCAATGAGCAGTTCTTC. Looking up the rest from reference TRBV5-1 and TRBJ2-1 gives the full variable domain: KAGVTQTPRYLIKTRGQQVTLSCSPISGHRSVSWYQQTPGQGLQFLFEYFSETQRNKGNFPGRFSGRQFSNSRSEMNVSTLELGDSALYLCASSLGGTSNGNEQFFGPGTRLTVL.

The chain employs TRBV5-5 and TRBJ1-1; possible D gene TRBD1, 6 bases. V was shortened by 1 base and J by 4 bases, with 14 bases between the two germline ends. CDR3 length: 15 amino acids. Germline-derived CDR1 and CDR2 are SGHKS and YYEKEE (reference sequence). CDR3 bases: TGTGCCAGCAGCTTGCAGGGGCAGCGTATCACTGAAGCTTTCTTT. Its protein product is CASSLQGQRITEAFF.

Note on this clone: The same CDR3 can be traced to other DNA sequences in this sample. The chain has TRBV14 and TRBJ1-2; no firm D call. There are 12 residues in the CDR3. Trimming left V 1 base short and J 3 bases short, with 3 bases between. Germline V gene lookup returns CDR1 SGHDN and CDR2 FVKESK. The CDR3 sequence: CASSQGDYGYTF. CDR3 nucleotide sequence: TGTGCCAGCAGCCAAGGGGACTATGGCTACACCTTC. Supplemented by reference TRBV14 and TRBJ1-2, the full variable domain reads EAGVTQFPSHSVIEKGQTVTLRCDPISGHDNLYWYRRVMGKEIKFLLHFVKESKQDESGMPNNRFLAERTGGTYSTLKVQPAELEDSGVYFCASSQGDYGYTFGSGTRLTVV.

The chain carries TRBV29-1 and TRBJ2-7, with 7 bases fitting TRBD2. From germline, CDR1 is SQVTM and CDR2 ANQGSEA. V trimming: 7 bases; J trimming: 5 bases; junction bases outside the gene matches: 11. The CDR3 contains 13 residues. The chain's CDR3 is CSANGLGGDEQYF. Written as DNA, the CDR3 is TGCAGCGCAAATGGACTAGGCGGCGACGAGCAGTACTTC.